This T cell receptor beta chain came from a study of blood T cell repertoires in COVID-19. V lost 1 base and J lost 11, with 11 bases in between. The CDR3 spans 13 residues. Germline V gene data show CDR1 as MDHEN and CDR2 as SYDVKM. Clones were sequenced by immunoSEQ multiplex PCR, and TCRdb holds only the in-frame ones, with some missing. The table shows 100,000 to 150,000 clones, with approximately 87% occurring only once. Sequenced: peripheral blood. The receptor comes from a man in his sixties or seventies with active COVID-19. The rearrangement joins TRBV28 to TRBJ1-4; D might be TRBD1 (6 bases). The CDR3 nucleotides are TGTGCCAGCAGTTTATTTCAGGGGCAGAAACTGTTTTTT. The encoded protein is CASSLFQGQKLFF.